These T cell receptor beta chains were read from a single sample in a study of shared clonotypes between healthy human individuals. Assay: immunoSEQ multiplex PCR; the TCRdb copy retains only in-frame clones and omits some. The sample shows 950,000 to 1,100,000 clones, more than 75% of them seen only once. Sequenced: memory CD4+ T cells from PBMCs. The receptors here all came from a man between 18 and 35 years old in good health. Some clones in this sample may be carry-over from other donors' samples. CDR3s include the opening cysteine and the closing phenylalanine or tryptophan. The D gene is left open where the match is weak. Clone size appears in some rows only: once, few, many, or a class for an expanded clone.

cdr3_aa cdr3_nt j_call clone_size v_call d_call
CAWSVAEMQTQYF TGTGCCTGGAGTGTAGCCGAGATGCAGACCCAGTACTTC TRBJ2-5 . TRBV30 .
CASSPQASGIIPYEQYF TGTGCCAGCTCACCCCAGGCTAGCGGGATAATCCCCTACGAGCAGTACTTC TRBJ2-7 . TRBV18 TRBD2
CASSAPGWTGSYEQYF TGTGCCAGTAGTGCCCCGGGGTGGACAGGGTCCTACGAGCAGTACTTC TRBJ2-7 few TRBV19 TRBD1
CASSLASGGQETQYF TGTGCCAGCAGCCTCGCTAGCGGGGGCCAAGAGACCCAGTACTTC TRBJ2-5 . TRBV7-9 TRBD2
CASSFGGQGARWEKLFF TGTGCCAGCAGCTTCGGAGGACAGGGGGCGCGTTGGGAAAAACTGTTTTTT TRBJ1-4 . TRBV5-4 TRBD1
CASSPQRRTSGRVSYEQYF TGCGCCAGCAGCCCACAACGTCGGACTAGCGGGAGGGTCTCCTACGAGCAGTACTTC TRBJ2-7 few TRBV5-1 TRBD2
CASSLNPGSDTQYF TGTGCCAGCAGCTTAAACCCCGGGTCAGATACGCAGTATTTT TRBJ2-3 . TRBV7-3 .
CASRAVGAEQYF TGTGCCAGCAGGGCGGTCGGGGCCGAGCAGTACTTC TRBJ2-7 . TRBV7-2 .
CASSLDESHSPLHF TGTGCCAGCAGCTTGGACGAATCTCATTCACCCCTCCACTTT TRBJ1-6 . TRBV7-9 .
CASSLGGAAGRRNEKLFF TGTGCCAGCAGCTTGGGGGGGGCGGCAGGGAGGCGTAATGAAAAACTGTTTTTT TRBJ1-4 . TRBV5-4 .
CASRDQGREQFF TGTGCCAGCAGGGATCAGGGCCGGGAGCAGTTCTTC TRBJ2-1 . TRBV28 .
CASRAGTFTGELFF TGTGCCAGCAGGGCCGGGACTTTCACCGGGGAGCTGTTTTTT TRBJ2-2 . TRBV2 .
CASSFVSSGRSDTQYF TGCGCCAGCAGCTTCGTCTCTAGCGGGAGATCAGATACGCAGTATTTT TRBJ2-3 . TRBV5-1 TRBD2
CASRLEGTETQYF TGTGCCAGCCGCTTAGAGGGAACGGAGACCCAGTACTTC TRBJ2-5 . TRBV6-5 .
CASSFGTINSGNTIYF TGTGCCAGCAGCTTTGGGACAATCAACTCTGGAAACACCATATATTTT TRBJ1-3 once TRBV7-2 .
CASNREGTGAIRPFF TGTGCCAGCAATAGGGAGGGGACAGGGGCCATTAGGCCGTTCTTC TRBJ2-1 . TRBV7-8 TRBD1
CASSGTVYGYTF TGTGCCAGCAGTGGGACGGTCTATGGCTACACCTTC TRBJ1-2 . TRBV2 .
CASTTFGDREADTQYF TGTGCCAGTACCACTTTTGGGGACAGGGAGGCAGATACGCAGTATTTT TRBJ2-3 . TRBV19 TRBD1
CASSSPIGANYGYTF TGCGCCAGCAGCAGCCCGATCGGAGCTAACTATGGCTACACCTTC TRBJ1-2 . TRBV10-2 .
CASSIIAGRFSELFF TGTGCCAGTAGTATCATCGCAGGAAGGTTTTCGGAGCTGTTTTTT TRBJ2-2 . TRBV19 .
CAVRLAGDPSYEQYF TGTGCCGTCAGACTAGCGGGAGACCCCTCCTACGAGCAGTACTTC TRBJ2-7 . TRBV15 TRBD2
CASSRLGSEQFF TGTGCCAGCAGCCGGTTGGGCAGTGAGCAGTTCTTC TRBJ2-1 . TRBV14 .
CASSLRGQGGTETQYF TGCGCCAGCAGCTTGAGGGGACAGGGGGGTACGGAGACCCAGTACTTC TRBJ2-5 . TRBV5-1 TRBD1
CASRPGDRANSPLHF TGTGCCAGCAGACCAGGGGACAGAGCTAATTCACCCCTCCACTTT TRBJ1-6 . TRBV28 TRBD1
CASSRGLGVVNEQFF TGTGCCAGCAGCCGCGGACTGGGAGTCGTTAATGAGCAGTTCTTC TRBJ2-1 few TRBV6-5 .
CASSPSGDSTDTQYF TGCGCCAGCAGCCCGAGCGGGGACAGCACAGATACGCAGTATTTT TRBJ2-3 . TRBV5-1 TRBD2
CASSLQGTLNTGELFF TGTGCCAGCAGCTTACAGGGCACTTTGAACACCGGGGAGCTGTTTTTT TRBJ2-2 . TRBV7-3 .
CSVDTSGANVLTF TGCAGCGTTGATACGTCCGGGGCCAACGTCCTGACTTTC TRBJ2-6 . TRBV29-1 .
CASSLLGTGWEQYF TGTGCCAGCAGTTTACTCGGGACAGGGTGGGAGCAGTACTTC TRBJ2-7 . TRBV6-1 TRBD1
CASSLGTGNQPQHF TGTGCCAGCAGTCTCGGAACCGGCAATCAGCCCCAGCATTTT TRBJ1-5 few TRBV27 .